A single sample gave rise to the 25 T cell receptor delta chains below, sequenced in a study of human gamma delta and Vdelta1 T cells. TCRdb reprocessed the PCR reads through CATT. The sample yields about 6,100 delta-chain clones, over 9% seen once. The sequenced sample consisted of naive CD27+ Vdelta1 gamma-delta T cells from blood. Every receptor here comes from a human donor in good health.

The V call is TRDV1, the J call TRDJ1; 9 bases agree with TRDD3. Trimming cost V 3 bases and J 1 base; bases outside gene matches: 27. CDR3 size: 23 residues. CDR1 is TSWWSYY, CDR2 QGS, per germline. CDR3 bases: TGTGCTCTTGGGGAGCCTAGGCCTTCCATCCGTACTGGGGGACCTGTTATCACCGATAAACTCATCTTT. The encoded protein is CALGEPRPSIRTGGPVITDKLIF.

Concerning this clone: For this DNA, TCRdb reports the protein of a much larger clone, which diverges at residue 6, most likely from a read error; the protein presented here is translated directly from the DNA. The chain recombines TRDV2 with TRDJ1; perhaps TRDD2 as D (7 bases). CDR1 is GEAIGNYY and CDR2 is EKD in the germline V gene. V lost 1 base to trimming and J lost 1 base, with 24 bases between them. This CDR3 is 19 amino acids long. In DNA, the CDR3 is TGTGCCTGTGACACTGCCCTTCCTCACGGGGGGACCCTCACCGATAAACTCATCTTT. The encoded protein is CACDTALPHGGTLTDKLIF.

For this clone: This may arise from a read error, as a much more abundant clone is one base away. The rearrangement links TRDV1 to TRDJ1; 9 positions agree with TRDD2. The CDR3 extends over 22 amino acids. Trimming at V came to 2 bases and at J to 7 bases, leaving 29 bases not matched to a gene. Germline V gene lookup returns CDR1 TSWWSYY and CDR2 QGS. Written as DNA, the CDR3 is TGTGCTCTTGGGGAAGGGGCCTTCCTACGTGGACTGGGTTCCGTTAAGTCAGCTAAACTCATCTTT. The encoded protein is CALGEGAFLRGLGSVKSAKLIF.

This clone is judged medium-sized. The V call is TRDV1, the J call TRDJ1; 11 bases are shared with TRDD3. The CDR3 runs 21 residues. J lost 2 bases, V lost 1 base, and 18 bases had no gene match. Germline V gene lookup returns CDR1 TSWWSYY and CDR2 QGS. The CDR3 bases are TGTGCTCTTGGGGAACGGGAGGAGGTGGTGGGGGATACGAGGCGTACCGATAAACTCATCTTT. This translates into CALGEREEVVGDTRRTDKLIF.

With regard to this clone: This clone may be a read error of a much larger clone one base away. The same CDR3 arises from other DNA sequences in this sample as well. The V gene is TRDV1, the J gene TRDJ1, with 7 bases matching TRDD3. V lost 4 bases to trimming and J lost 0 bases; unmatched junction nucleotides: 29. In germline, CDR1 is TSWWSYY, CDR2 QGS. The CDR3 loop spans 23 amino acids. This chain's CDR3 is CALGVHHGGYAVSRHKYTDKLIF. CDR3 bases: TGTGCTCTTGGGGTCCACCATGGTGGATACGCTGTATCTCGCCACAAGTACACCGATAAACTCATCTTT.

This clone has just a few counts. This may arise from a read error, as a much more abundant clone is one base away. This chain connects TRDV1 to TRDJ1, with a possible D match to TRDD3 (7 bases). The CDR3 length is 21 residues. Germline V gene data show CDR1 as TSWWSYY and CDR2 as QGS. The V and J ends lost 1 base and 0 bases respectively, with 27 bases between them. The CDR3 spells CALGEHVPSARIGGDTDKLIF. DNA of the CDR3: TGTGCTCTTGGGGAACACGTGCCTTCCGCCAGAATTGGGGGAGACACCGATAAACTCATCTTT.

A word on this clone: This could be a read error, since a much larger clone is one nucleotide away. V and J are TRDV1 and TRDJ1, with 9 nucleotides matching TRDD2. Looked up from germline, CDR1 is TSWWSYY and CDR2 is QGS. This CDR3 spans 23 amino acids. Trimming took 3 bases from V and 3 from J; bases not matched to a gene: 29. The CDR3 DNA reads TGTGCTCTTGGGGACTCCCCCCCTTCCTACCGCCCTCCGAATAGGGTATACTCCGATAAACTCATCTTT. Its translation: CALGDSPPSYRPPNRVYSDKLIF.

Within the sample, this clone is medium-sized. The chain has TRDV1 and TRDJ1; D may be TRDD2 (7 bases). This CDR3 has 22 amino acids. Germline CDR1 TSWWSYY, CDR2 QGS. V was trimmed by 2 bases and J by 2 bases, leaving 33 bases between them. CDR3 amino acids: CALGETFLRGNRGRGRTDKLIF. The CDR3 region has the DNA TGTGCTCTTGGGGAAACTTTCCTACGGGGGAATCGGGGAAGGGGTCGGACCGATAAACTCATCTTT.

This clone showed up just a few times. A far larger clone is just one base off, so this is likely a read error. Other DNA sequences from this sample encode an identical CDR3 as well. The chain combines TRDV1 with TRDJ1; the D gene is possibly TRDD3 (7 bases). Germline V gene lookup returns CDR1 TSWWSYY and CDR2 QGS. Between the trimmed V and J ends, which lost 5 bases and 11 bases, there was a span of 24 bases. The CDR3 has 15 residues. Here the CDR3 reads CALGPSRLGWGKLIF. CDR3 nucleotide sequence: TGTGCTCTTGGGCCTTCCCGACTGGGGTGGGGTAAGCTCATCTTT.

Comment on this clone: A read error is likely here: a far larger clone is one base away. This sequence joins TRDV1 and TRDJ1, with TRDD3 matching 12 bases. This CDR3 is 21 amino acids long. Germline CDR1 and CDR2: TSWWSYY and QGS. With 5 bases clipped from V and 7 bases from J, the junction kept 26 bases outside the gene matches. CDR3 region: CALGPLSLFPARTGGYPKLIF. The CDR3 DNA reads TGTGCTCTTGGGCCCTTGAGCCTTTTTCCCGCCCGTACTGGGGGATACCCTAAACTCATCTTT.

Details on this clone: A single base separates this from a much larger clone, so it may be a read error. Other nucleotide sequences from this sample produce the same CDR3. This chain joins TRDV1 and TRDJ1; 10 bases agree with TRDD3. Trimming at V came to 4 bases and at J to 8 bases, leaving 43 bases not matched to a gene. CDR1 is TSWWSYY and CDR2 is QGS in the germline V gene. This CDR3 spans 26 amino acids. CDR3 sequence: CALGAHRHKLASLGDTEPSARGKLIF. As DNA, the CDR3 is TGTGCTCTTGGGGCCCACCGTCATAAATTGGCCTCCTTGGGGGATACAGAGCCGTCGGCGAGGGGAAAACTCATCTTT.

A note on this clone: TCRdb's entry gives the protein of a much larger clone, which mismatches this DNA's translation at residue 9, likely from a read error; the protein reported here is translated from the DNA. The chain links TRDV1 to TRDJ1; no clear D. Trimming removed 0 bases at V and 7 bases at J, with 18 bases between. This CDR3 contains 16 residues. Germline loops: CDR1 TSWWSYY, CDR2 QGS. The CDR3 sequence: CALGELSRPRPIKLIF. CDR3 nucleotides: TGTGCTCTTGGGGAACTTTCCCGGCCGAGACCGATTAAACTCATCTTT.

The J gene is TRDJ1, the V gene TRDV1, with 12 bases aligning to TRDD3. The V gene's germline CDR1 is TSWWSYY and CDR2 QGS. Trimming took 3 bases from V and 9 from J; bases not matched to a gene: 29. The CDR3 sequence is 22 residues long. The CDR3 loop is CALGDPTLPRTGGYPIGGELIF. For the CDR3, the DNA is TGTGCTCTTGGGGATCCTACTCTACCGCGTACTGGGGGATACCCCATAGGAGGTGAACTCATCTTT.

Concerning this clone: TCRdb attributes to this sequence the protein of a much larger clone, which differs from the DNA translation at residue 13; a read error is likely, and the protein displayed is translated from the DNA. This rearrangement joins TRDV1 to TRDJ1, with 9 bases identical to TRDD2. Germline CDR1 reads TSWWSYY; CDR2 reads QGS. This CDR3 contains 15 residues. As DNA, the CDR3 is TGTGCTCTTGGGGACCGAGGCCTTCCTACGGGTAAACCCATCTTT. Translating gives CALGDRGLPTGKPIF.

Comment on this clone: This sequence is one base from a far larger clone and is likely a read error. Additional DNA sequences in this sample encode the identical CDR3. The chain joins TRDV1 to TRDJ1; D is undetermined. Trimming took off 5 bases at V and 1 base at J, with 14 bases between the two ends. Germline lookup yields CDR1 TSWWSYY and CDR2 QGS. This CDR3 has 15 amino acids. CDR3 protein: CALGPTKRVTDKLIF. CDR3 nucleotides: TGTGCTCTTGGGCCCACAAAACGGGTCACCGATAAACTCATCTTT.

The sample holds a few counts of this clone. This likely traces to a read error, being one base from a far larger clone. Other DNA sequences from this sample encode an identical CDR3 as well. The V and J genes are TRDV1 and TRDJ1, with D tentatively TRDD2 (6 bases). Germline loops: CDR1 TSWWSYY, CDR2 QGS. The CDR3 length is 16 residues. The CDR3 DNA sequence: TGTGCCCTAACTTCCTCCTTTCGTACCAGAAACGATAAACTCATCTTT. Encoded protein: CALTSSFRTRNDKLIF.

On this clone: A far larger clone is off by one base, so a read error is likely. The sample carries other DNA sequences with the same CDR3. The chain links TRDV2 to TRDJ1; TRDD3 matches at 7 bases. The V gene end was trimmed by 5 bases and the J gene end by 9 bases; junction bases not matched to a gene: 14. The CDR3 spans 14 residues. Germline loops: CDR1 GEAIGNYY, CDR2 EKD. The CDR3, as DNA: TGTGCCTGTGCCAGTACCGGGGGATCGATCCAACTCATCTTT. Translation gives CACASTGGSIQLIF.

This clone has only a few counts. This sequence joins TRDV1 and TRDJ1, with TRDD3 matching over 11 bases. The germline gives CDR1 TSWWSYY, CDR2 QGS. J gave up 0 bases and V 0 bases, and 15 bases lay outside the gene matches. This CDR3 region has 21 residues. In DNA, the CDR3 is TGTGCTCTTGGGGAACTAAAGACGGGGTGGGGGATACGGCAGTACACCGATAAACTCATCTTT. As protein: CALGELKTGWGIRQYTDKLIF.

By sample fraction, this clone is medium-sized (0.01 to 0.1%). J is TRDJ1 and V is TRDV1; 7 bases map to TRDD3. The CDR3 consists of 19 residues. With 2 bases clipped from V and 6 bases from J, the junction kept 21 bases outside the gene matches. CDR1 and CDR2 from the germline V gene are TSWWSYY and QGS. The DNA for the CDR3 is TGTGCTCTTGGGGAAGCCCATTTGAGGAGTAGGTGGGGGACAAATAAACTCATCTTT. Residues: CALGEAHLRSRWGTNKLIF.

The sample holds a few counts of this clone. A far more abundant clone sits one base away, making this likely a read error. The J gene is TRDJ1, the V gene TRDV1; TRDD3 matches 8 bases. The V gene's germline CDR1 is TSWWSYY and CDR2 QGS. CDR3 size: 18 residues. With 10 bases clipped from V and 2 bases from J, the junction kept 21 bases outside the gene matches. CDR3 nucleotide sequence: TGTGCTCCCGCAAATAGGGATACGCAACCTTGGTGGACCGATAAACTCATCTTT. Encoded protein: CAPANRDTQPWWTDKLIF.

This clone was seen only a few times. TCRdb's entry gives the protein of a much larger clone, which mismatches this DNA's translation at residue 9, likely from a read error; the protein reported here is translated from the DNA. The V gene is TRDV1, the J gene TRDJ1; tentatively, D is TRDD3 (5 bases). Germline values: CDR1 TSWWSYY, CDR2 QGS. V lost 5 bases and J 1 base, leaving 14 bases between the germline ends. The CDR3 totals 15 residues. The CDR3 reads CALGRPGRCTDKLIF. CDR3 coding DNA: TGTGCTCTTGGGAGACCTGGGAGGTGCACCGATAAACTCATCTTT.

This clone has just a few counts. A much larger clone lies a single base off, so this may be a read error. This rearrangement joins TRDV1 to TRDJ1; D tentatively reads TRDD2 or TRDD3 (5 bases each). The CDR3 contains 25 residues. Trimming pared 1 base from V and 0 bases from J, leaving 39 bases between. Germline CDR1 is TSWWSYY and CDR2 is QGS. The CDR3 region is CALGEPRMGNFPRKGTREYTDKLIF. The CDR3 coding sequence is TGTGCTCTTGGGGAACCCCGAATGGGAAACTTCCCACGGAAGGGGACACGGGAGTACACCGATAAACTCATCTTT.

With respect to this clone: This could be a read error, since a much larger clone is one nucleotide away. Other DNA sequences in the sample encode the same CDR3. The V gene is TRDV1, the J gene TRDJ1, with a tentative D call TRDD3 (7 bases). The CDR3 is 22 amino acids. V lost 5 bases to trimming and J lost 0 bases, with 34 bases between them. Germline values: CDR1 TSWWSYY, CDR2 QGS. The CDR3 DNA sequence: TGTGCTCTTGGGCCGAAGAGGCCTTCCCCAAAACTGGGGATTACGTACACCGATAAACTCATCTTT. Translation: CALGPKRPSPKLGITYTDKLIF.

This clone is medium-sized within its sample. The same CDR3 also results from other DNA sequences found in this sample. The gene calls are TRDV1 and TRDJ1, with TRDD2 matching over 8 bases. Germline V gene sequence: CDR1 TSWWSYY, CDR2 QGS. With V trimmed by 4 bases and J by 3 bases, 22 bases remained unmatched. The CDR3 consists of 20 residues. The chain's CDR3 is CALGVFLRVKRRNEPDKLIF. CDR3 nucleotide sequence: TGTGCTCTTGGGGTCTTCCTACGAGTAAAACGAAGGAATGAACCCGATAAACTCATCTTT.

A note on this clone: A much larger clone is a single base away; this may be a read error. This chain joins TRDV1 and TRDJ1; 8 bases fit TRDD3. Germline CDR1 and CDR2: TSWWSYY and QGS. The CDR3 contains 22 residues. CDR3: CALGPRGGLRNFTGGPTNKFIF. DNA for the CDR3: TGTGCTCTTGGGCCAAGAGGCGGCCTTCGCAATTTTACTGGGGGTCCTACCAATAAATTCATCTTT.